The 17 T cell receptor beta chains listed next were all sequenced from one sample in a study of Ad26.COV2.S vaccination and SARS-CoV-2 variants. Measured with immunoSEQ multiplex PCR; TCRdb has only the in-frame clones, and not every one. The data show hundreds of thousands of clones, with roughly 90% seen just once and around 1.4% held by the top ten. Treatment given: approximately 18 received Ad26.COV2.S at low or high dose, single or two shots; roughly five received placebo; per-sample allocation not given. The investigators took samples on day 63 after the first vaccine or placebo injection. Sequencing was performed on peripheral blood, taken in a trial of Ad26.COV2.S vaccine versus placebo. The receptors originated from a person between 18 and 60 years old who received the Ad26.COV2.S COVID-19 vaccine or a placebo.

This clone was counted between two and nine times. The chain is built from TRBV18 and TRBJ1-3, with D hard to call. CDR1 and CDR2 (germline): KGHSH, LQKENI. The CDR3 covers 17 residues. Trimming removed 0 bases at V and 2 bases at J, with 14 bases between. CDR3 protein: CASSPPPWQVPGNTIYF. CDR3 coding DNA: TGTGCCAGCTCACCACCCCCGTGGCAGGTACCTGGAAACACCATATATTTT.

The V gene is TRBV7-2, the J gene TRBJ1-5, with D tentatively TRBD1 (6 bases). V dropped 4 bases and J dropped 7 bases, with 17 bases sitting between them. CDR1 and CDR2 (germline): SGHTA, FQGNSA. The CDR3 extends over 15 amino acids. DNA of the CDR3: TGTGCCAGCAGCTCGCCGGGGGGCATGGGACAGCCCCAGCATTTT. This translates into CASSSPGGMGQPQHF.

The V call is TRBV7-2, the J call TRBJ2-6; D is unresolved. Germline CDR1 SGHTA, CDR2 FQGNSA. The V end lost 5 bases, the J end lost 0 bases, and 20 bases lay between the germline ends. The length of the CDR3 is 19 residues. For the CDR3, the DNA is TGTGCCAGCAGCGGCGGATCGGTGGGTTGGGGCTCTGGGGCCAACGTCCTGACTTTC. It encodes CASSGGSVGWGSGANVLTF.

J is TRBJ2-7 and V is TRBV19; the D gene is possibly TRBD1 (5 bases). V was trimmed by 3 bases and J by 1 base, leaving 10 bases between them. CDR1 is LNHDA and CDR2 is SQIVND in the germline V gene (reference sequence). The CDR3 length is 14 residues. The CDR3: CASSITGFSYEQYF. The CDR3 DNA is TGTGCCAGTAGTATCACAGGTTTTTCCTACGAGCAGTACTTC.

The CDR3 coding sequence is TGTGCCAGCAGCCAAAAGTCCGGGACTAGCGGATACAATGAGCAGTTCTTC. This codes for CASSQKSGTSGYNEQFF. The chain combines TRBV3-1 (or the pseudogene TRBV3-2) with TRBJ2-1, with 11 nucleotides matching TRBD2. The CDR3 loop spans 17 amino acids. Germline-derived CDR1 and CDR2 are LGHDT and YNNKEL (reference sequence). V was pared by 2 bases and J by 4 bases, with 7 bases of the junction left unmatched.

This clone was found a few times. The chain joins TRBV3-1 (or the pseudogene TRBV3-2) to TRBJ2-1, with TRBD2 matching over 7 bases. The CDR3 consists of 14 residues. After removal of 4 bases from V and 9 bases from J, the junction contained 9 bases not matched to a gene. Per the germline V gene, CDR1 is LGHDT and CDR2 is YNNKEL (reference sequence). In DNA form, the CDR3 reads TGTGCCAGCAGCCTGCTAGCGGTGGGGTCTGAGCAGTTCTTC. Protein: CASSLLAVGSEQFF.

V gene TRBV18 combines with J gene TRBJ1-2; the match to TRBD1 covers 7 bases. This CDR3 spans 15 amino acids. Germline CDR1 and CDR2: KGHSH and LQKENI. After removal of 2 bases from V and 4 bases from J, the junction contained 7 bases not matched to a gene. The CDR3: CASSPYRQGGYGYTF. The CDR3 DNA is TGTGCCAGCTCACCATATAGACAGGGTGGCTATGGCTACACCTTC.

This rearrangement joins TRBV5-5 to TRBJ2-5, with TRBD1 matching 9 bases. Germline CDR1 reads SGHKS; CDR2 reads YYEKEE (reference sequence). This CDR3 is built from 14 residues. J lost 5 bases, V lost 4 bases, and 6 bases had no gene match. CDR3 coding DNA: TGTGCCAGCAGCCCCGGGACAGGGCGCGAGACCCAGTACTTC. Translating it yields CASSPGTGRETQYF.

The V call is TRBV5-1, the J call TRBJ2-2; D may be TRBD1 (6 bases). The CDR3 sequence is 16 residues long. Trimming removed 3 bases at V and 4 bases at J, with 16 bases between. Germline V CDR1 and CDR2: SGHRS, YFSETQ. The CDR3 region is CASSSGQRSGTGELFF. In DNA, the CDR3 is TGCGCCAGCAGCTCCGGACAGCGTTCGGGCACCGGGGAGCTGTTTTTT.

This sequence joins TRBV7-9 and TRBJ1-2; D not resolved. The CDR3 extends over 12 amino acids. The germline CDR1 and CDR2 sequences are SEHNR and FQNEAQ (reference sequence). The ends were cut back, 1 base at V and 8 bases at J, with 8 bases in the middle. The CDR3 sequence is CASSLGRRGYTF. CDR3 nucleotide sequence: TGTGCCAGCAGCTTAGGCAGGAGGGGCTACACCTTC. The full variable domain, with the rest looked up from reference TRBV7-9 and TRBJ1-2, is DTGVSQNPRHKITKRGQNVTFRCDPISEHNRLYWYRQTLGQGPEFLTYFQNEAQLEKSRLLSDRFSAERPKGSFSTLEIQRTEQGDSAMYLCASSLGRRGYTFGSGTRLTVV.

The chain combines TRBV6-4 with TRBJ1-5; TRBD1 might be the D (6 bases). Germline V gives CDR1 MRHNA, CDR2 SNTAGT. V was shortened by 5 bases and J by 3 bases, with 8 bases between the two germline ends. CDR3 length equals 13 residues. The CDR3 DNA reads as TGTGCCAGCAGTACGGGACACAATCAGCCCCAGCATTTT. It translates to CASSTGHNQPQHF.

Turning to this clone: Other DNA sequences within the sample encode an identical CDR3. The CDR3 DNA reads as TGTGCCAGCTCGCCGCCGGGGGTTCCCTATGGCTACACCTTC. Residues: CASSPPGVPYGYTF. The chain has TRBV18 and TRBJ1-2; a possible D gene is TRBD1 (5 bases). The CDR3 sequence is 14 residues long. Trimming cost V 6 bases and J 4 bases, with 15 bases left between them. Germline CDR1 KGHSH, CDR2 LQKENI.

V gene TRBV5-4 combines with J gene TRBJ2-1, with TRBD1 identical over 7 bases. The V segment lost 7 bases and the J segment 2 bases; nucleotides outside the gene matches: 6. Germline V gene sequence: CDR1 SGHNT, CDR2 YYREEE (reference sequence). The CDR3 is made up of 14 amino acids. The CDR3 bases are TGTGCCAGCGGGAGACAGGGCCCCTACAATGAGCAGTTCTTC. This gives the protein CASGRQGPYNEQFF.

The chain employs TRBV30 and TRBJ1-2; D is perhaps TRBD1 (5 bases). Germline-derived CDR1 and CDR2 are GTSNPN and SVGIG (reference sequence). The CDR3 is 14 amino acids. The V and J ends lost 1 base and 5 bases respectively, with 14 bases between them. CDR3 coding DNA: TGTGCCTGGAGTGATTACAGGATTCGGTATGGCTACACCTTC. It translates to CAWSDYRIRYGYTF.

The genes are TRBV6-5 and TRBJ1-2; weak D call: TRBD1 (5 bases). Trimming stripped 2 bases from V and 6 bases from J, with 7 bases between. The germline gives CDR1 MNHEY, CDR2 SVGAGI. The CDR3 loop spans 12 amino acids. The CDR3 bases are TGTGCCAGCAGTTACGGGACCGATGGCTACACCTTC. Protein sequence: CASSYGTDGYTF.

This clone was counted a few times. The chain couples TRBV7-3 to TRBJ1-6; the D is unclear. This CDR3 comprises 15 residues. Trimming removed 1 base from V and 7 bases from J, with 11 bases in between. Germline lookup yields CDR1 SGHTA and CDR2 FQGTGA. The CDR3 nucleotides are TGTGCCAGCAGCTTAAATGGGGTTTTGAATTCACCCCTCCACTTT. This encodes CASSLNGVLNSPLHF.

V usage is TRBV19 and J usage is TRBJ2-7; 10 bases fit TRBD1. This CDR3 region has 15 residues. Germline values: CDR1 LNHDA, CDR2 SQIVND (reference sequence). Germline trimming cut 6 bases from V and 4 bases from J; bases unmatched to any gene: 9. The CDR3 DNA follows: TGTGCCAGTAGGAACTCCGGGACAGGGGTTTACGAGCAGTACTTC. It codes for CASRNSGTGVYEQYF.